Below, 19 T cell receptor beta chains from the same sample are listed, as sequenced in a study of shared clonotypes between healthy human individuals. Sequencing used immunoSEQ multiplex PCR; TCRdb keeps in-frame clones, though not all of them. Among approximately 2.1 million clones, more than 80% were seen once, and the ten largest hold roughly 0.36%. The sequenced sample consisted of naive CD4+ T cells from PBMCs. Specified subset: CD45RA+ positively selected. These receptors all stem from a man aged 18 to 29 in good health. Some clones in this sample may be carry-over from other donors' samples.

This chain uses TRBV5-1 with TRBJ1-1; D gene uncertain. Germline CDR1 and CDR2: SGHRS and YFSETQ. The CDR3 covers 13 residues. V lost 3 bases and J 1 base, leaving 7 bases between the germline ends. CDR3 protein: CASSYRQNTEAFF. Here the CDR3 DNA reads TGCGCCAGCAGCTACCGCCAGAACACTGAAGCTTTCTTT.

Regarding this clone: The same CDR3 can be traced to other DNA sequences in this sample. V is TRBV18 and J is TRBJ2-2; 8 bases map to TRBD2. V shed 0 bases, J shed 0 bases, and the junction held 0 bases outside the gene matches. The CDR3 extends over 16 amino acids. Germline V CDR1 and CDR2: KGHSH, LQKENI. This chain's CDR3 is CASSPPLAANTGELFF. CDR3 nucleotides: TGTGCCAGCTCACCACCACTAGCGGCGAACACCGGGGAGCTGTTTTTT.

The rearrangement uses TRBV27 and TRBJ1-5, with D possibly matching TRBD1 (6 bases). With 4 bases removed from V and 3 bases from J, the gap between germline ends came to 25 bases. Germline lookup yields CDR1 MNHEY and CDR2 SMNVEV (reference sequence). This CDR3 region has 19 residues. CDR3 loop: CASSSYPATGRGHNQPQHF. The DNA for the CDR3 is TGTGCCAGCAGTTCATACCCAGCGACAGGAAGAGGCCACAATCAGCCCCAGCATTTT.

The chain has TRBV6-5 and TRBJ2-5; 7 nucleotides line up with TRBD1. This CDR3 region has 16 residues. After removal of 0 bases from V and 5 bases from J, the junction contained 9 bases not matched to a gene. The germline V gene has CDR1 MNHEY and CDR2 SVGAGI. The CDR3 nucleotides are TGTGCCAGCAGTTACTCGAGACAGGGCCCCGTGGAGACCCAGTACTTC. Its protein product is CASSYSRQGPVETQYF.

This rearrangement joins TRBV5-6 to TRBJ1-2; no clear D gene. The germline V and J ends were trimmed by 7 bases and 2 bases, with 18 bases remaining between them. This CDR3 contains 15 residues. Germline values: CDR1 SGHDT, CDR2 YYEEEE. CDR3 DNA sequence: TGTGCCAGCTTGGGCACTTATGGGAACAACTATGGCTACACCTTC. Residues: CASLGTYGNNYGYTF.

The chain links TRBV5-4 to TRBJ1-2; D uncertain. Germline CDR1 and CDR2: SGHNT and YYREEE (reference sequence). The CDR3 has 14 residues. Trimming shortened V by 0 bases and J by 2 bases, and 8 bases separated the two germline ends. CDR3 DNA: TGTGCCAGCAGCTTGGCCCGGCAGAACTATGGCTACACCTTC. This encodes CASSLARQNYGYTF.

This clone was found once. The J gene is TRBJ2-2, the V gene TRBV7-8; D might be TRBD1 (5 bases). The CDR3 runs 15 residues. Germline CDR1 is SGHVS and CDR2 is FQNEAQ. V was cut by 3 bases and J by 6 bases, with 14 bases left in between. The CDR3 nucleotides are TGTGCCAGCAGCTTTCGACAGCGTTCGTCCGGGGAGCTGTTTTTT. Translated: CASSFRQRSSGELFF.

J is TRBJ2-5 and V is TRBV29-1; no firm D call. The germline CDR1 and CDR2 sequences are SQVTM and ANQGSEA. V was clipped by 4 bases and J by 7 bases, with 19 bases between them. CDR3 length equals 14 residues. The CDR3 is CSVGRRLTRGTQYF. DNA of the CDR3: TGCAGCGTTGGGAGACGACTTACCCGAGGGACCCAGTACTTC.

The chain uses TRBV4-1 and TRBJ2-3, with D possibly being TRBD1 (5 bases). V shed 4 bases and J shed 2 bases, with 10 bases lying between them. Germline assignment: CDR1 MGHRA and CDR2 YSYEKL. The CDR3 runs to 14 residues. The CDR3 DNA reads TGCGCCAGCAGCCCGCGACAGACCACAGATACGCAGTATTTT. Its protein product is CASSPRQTTDTQYF.

The V call is TRBV5-1, the J call TRBJ2-5; the D is unclear. The CDR3 runs 14 residues. Germline V CDR1 and CDR2: SGHRS, YFSETQ. Trimming took off 0 bases at V and 0 bases at J, with 6 bases between the two ends. In DNA form, the CDR3 reads TGCGCCAGCAGCTTGGCGGCGTACCAAGAGACCCAGTACTTC. Translation gives CASSLAAYQETQYF.

The chain is built from TRBV2 and TRBJ2-2; TRBD2 is a possible D gene (5 bases). The CDR3 loop spans 15 amino acids. Trimming shortened V by 7 bases and J by 8 bases, and 20 bases separated the two germline ends. Germline assignment: CDR1 SNHLY and CDR2 FYNNEI. The CDR3 DNA follows: TGTGCCAGCACCGATACCGGGAAAACGCGTGGGGAGCTGTTTTTT. As protein: CASTDTGKTRGELFF.

The rearrangement uses TRBV6-1 and TRBJ1-5; no clear D gene. Germline V gene sequence: CDR1 MNHNS, CDR2 SASEGT. V was trimmed by 2 bases and J by 5 bases, leaving 13 bases between them. The CDR3 extends over 15 amino acids. In DNA form, the CDR3 reads TGTGCCAGCAGTGAACTCCGGCAGGTCTATCAGCCCCAGCATTTT. Its protein is CASSELRQVYQPQHF.

This chain connects TRBV7-8 to TRBJ1-2, with 8 bases matching TRBD1. The V segment lost 1 base and the J segment 6 bases; nucleotides outside the gene matches: 4. Germline V CDR1 and CDR2: SGHVS, FQNEAQ. The CDR3 spans 14 residues. The CDR3 DNA reads TGTGCCAGCAGCTTAGTTGCAGGGGGCGATGGCTACACCTTC. Protein sequence: CASSLVAGGDGYTF.

This chain links TRBV6-1 with TRBJ1-1, with D perhaps matching TRBD1 (5 bases). The V end lost 7 bases, the J end lost 11 bases, and 23 bases lay between the germline ends. Germline V gene data show CDR1 as MNHNS and CDR2 as SASEGT. The CDR3 totals 14 residues. The CDR3 region has the DNA TGTGCCAGCACCGCGCGGGGGTCGGCTGAAACGGCTTTCTTT. As protein: CASTARGSAETAFF.

The gene calls are TRBV28 and TRBJ1-1; 8 bases agree with TRBD1. This CDR3 is built from 15 residues. Per the germline V gene, CDR1 is MDHEN and CDR2 is SYDVKM. The J segment lost 7 bases and the V segment lost 3 bases, leaving 10 bases of the junction unmatched. DNA for the CDR3: TGTGCCAGCAGTTTTGCAGGGGGCGCTAATCATGAAGCTTTCTTT. This sequence encodes CASSFAGGANHEAFF.

V is TRBV18 and J is TRBJ1-5, with TRBD1 as a possible D gene (5 bases). Trimming shortened V by 3 bases and J by 16 bases, and 31 bases separated the two germline ends. The germline V gene has CDR1 KGHSH and CDR2 LQKENI. The CDR3 runs to 17 residues. The CDR3 DNA reads TGTGCCAGCTCACCGTTCAATTCCCCGGGGGACTTACAGTTTCTCCATTTT. This gives the protein CASSPFNSPGDLQFLHF.

Comment on this clone: The DNA is omitted, as the CDR3 cannot be located on it reliably, and the CDR3 follows TCRdb's listing. The chain has TRBV5-6 and TRBJ2-5; the D segment call TRBD2 is taken from the table without a DNA check. Looked up from germline, CDR1 is SGHDT and CDR2 is YYEEEE. Counting both end residues, the CDR3 totals 13 amino acids. This CDR3 is CASSLGWGSGIDF.

The chain recombines TRBV19 with TRBJ2-1, with 7 bases fitting TRBD1. The CDR3 totals 15 residues. V lost 5 bases, J lost 4 bases, and 8 bases stayed unmatched. The V gene's germline CDR1 is LNHDA and CDR2 SQIVND (reference sequence). The CDR3 spells CASSEGQPTYNEQFF. CDR3 bases: TGTGCCAGTAGTGAGGGACAGCCAACTTACAATGAGCAGTTCTTC.

This sequence joins TRBV18 and TRBJ2-2; D possibly uses TRBD1 or TRBD2 (6 bases each). Germline V lookup: CDR1 KGHSH, CDR2 LQKENI. CDR3 size: 16 residues. V was shortened by 3 bases and J by 4 bases, with 15 bases between the two germline ends. The CDR3 sequence is CASSPPTGRGTGELFF. The DNA for the CDR3 is TGTGCCAGCTCACCCCCCACAGGGCGGGGCACCGGGGAGCTGTTTTTT.